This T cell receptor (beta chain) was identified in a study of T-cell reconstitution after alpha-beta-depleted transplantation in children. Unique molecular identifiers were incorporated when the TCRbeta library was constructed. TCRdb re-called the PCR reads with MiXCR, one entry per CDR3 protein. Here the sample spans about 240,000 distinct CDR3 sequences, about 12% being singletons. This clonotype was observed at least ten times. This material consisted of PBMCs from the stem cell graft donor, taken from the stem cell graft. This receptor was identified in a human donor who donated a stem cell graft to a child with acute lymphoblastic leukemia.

This chain's CDR3 is CSAPGSPYRYEQYF. In DNA, the CDR3 is TGCAGTGCTCCAGGGTCCCCTTATCGCTACGAGCAGTACTTC. The chain is built from TRBV20-1 and TRBJ2-7; possibly TRBD1 for D (5 bases). V lost 5 bases, J lost 3 bases, and 17 bases lay in between. CDR1 is DFQATT, CDR2 SNEGSKA, per germline (reference sequence). There are 14 residues in the CDR3.